The source of this TCR beta chain is a study of cytomegalovirus exposure and HLA in healthy donors (dated by TCRdb to about 2017). A note on the overall study: According to a later analysis, one platform produced both the approximately 110 validation repertoires and the roughly 660 repertoires of the first cohort. The study aimed to test whether cataloging public T cell receptors could reveal signatures of past pathogen exposure. Along with the approximately 620-subject first cohort, a separate validation cohort of over a hundred different subjects was used. High-throughput TCR immunosequencing, statistical association of individual TCRs with disease status, and machine learning were combined to predict cytomegalovirus infection status.

Beyond this particular receptor, the publication reports: The study gave a list of under 200 TCR beta chains associated with cytomegalovirus. Across donors, most TCR sequences were observed very rarely, whereas some public TCRs were present in many individuals. In vitro tests confirmed that three of the cytomegalovirus-associated TCR beta chains recognize cytomegalovirus antigens. The validation cohort had no HLA typing available for a later analysis, so co-occurrence within that cohort was assessed over all 130 or so repertoires. A later analysis found that TCRs clustered in the first cohort also tended to co-occur in the approximately 120 validation repertoires, with 94% of cluster scores above 0. According to the authors, the approach could potentially be generalized to other disease states and immunological phenotypes. The classifier was reported to diagnose cytomegalovirus status with high specificity and sensitivity in both the original cohort and the validation cohort.

The library was made by the immunoSEQ multiplex PCR assay. Regarding the original processing steps: To diagnose cytomegalovirus status from the catalog of TCR beta chain sequences, a statistical classification framework was built. Not all clones reach the TCRdb copy of this immuneACCESS table, which keeps in-frame sequences only. Checked studies attribute under half of the gap to unresolved V genes and leave the rest unexplained. V, J and clone size are taken as reported in that table, and D and trimming were inferred from the DNA itself. The sample table shows 150,000 to 200,000 clones, and about 87% are seen once. More than 1.3% of the sample rests with the top ten. The donors were included in the validation cohort of 100 to 150 subjects, a group kept apart from the approximately 650-subject first cohort. Points on this clone: Which antigen it targets is not known. No per-base quality is available; no much larger clone lies one base away.

The TCR sequence derives from a woman in her 30s in good health and CMV-seronegative. Sequenced material: PBMCs.

The sequenced DNA: TGCGCCAGCAGCCAAGAAGCGGGGTCCCTCCGGGAGCAGTACTTC. This codes for CASSQEAGSLREQYF. This chain joins TRBV4-1 to TRBJ2-7, and 7 bases in between align with TRBD2. Germline trimming: 0 bases from V, 7 bases from J; junction bases outside gene matches: 9. The CDR3 numbers 15 residues from cysteine through phenylalanine. Of the read, only the CDR3 DNA is kept; its 45 bases are in frame from base 1. Based on the germline V gene, the CDR1 and CDR2 sequences are MGHRA and YSYEKL.